This record looks at one T cell receptor (beta chain) sequence and its context. Which antigen it targets is not known. Base qualities are not recorded, but no much larger clone differs from it by a single base. This record belongs to a study of identifying expanded T cells in peripheral blood (dated by TCRdb to between 2018 and 2021). Context from the whole study: Technical replicates were generated by sequencing separate aliquots of the same genomic DNA pool, with four replicates compared pairwise. What the study reported, not specific to this receptor: Around 1.3 differentially abundant clones were flagged by the binomial model between technical replicates, whereas about 15 and 18 were flagged over approximately two weeks and four weeks, respectively. The authors expected that over much longer intervals, such as months to years, biological variance in healthy repertoires might increase even further. Variance in clone template counts between approximately two-week samples significantly increased with total template count across all healthy donors. Across all healthy-donor time intervals, the beta-binomial model significantly lowered both the number of clones called differentially abundant and the false-positive rate.

TCRbeta CDR3 regions were profiled with the immunoSEQ Assay using bias-controlled multiplex PCR amplification of genomic DNA. The authors' analysis ran thus. To quantify the absolute abundance of each unique TCRbeta CDR3 region, the sequences were collapsed and filtered. Differential abundance was tested with a binomial (Fisher-equivalent) model and with a beta-binomial model adding time-dependent variance fitted from healthy donors. Clones with fewer than 5 combined templates were removed, and differential abundance was called for clones with a Benjamini-Hochberg FDR below 0.01. Using the form v = (b*log(k)+a)^2, the beta-binomial variance was modeled as a function of the total template count across the two samples. In its TCRdb copy, this immuneACCESS table keeps in-frame sequences only and misses some clones. Where compared with another copy, unresolved V genes explain less than half of these, and the others have no known cause. That table supplies the V and J calls and clone size; D and trimming were determined from the DNA. The sample has about 100,000 clones on record, over 75% of them singletons. 5% to 6.5% of the sample comes from the top ten.

No immune events such as infections were documented for the healthy donors during the collection period. To calibrate time-dependent variance in a beta-binomial model of T-cell clone differential abundance, blood repertoires from healthy donors were used as a training cohort. The training cohort included around ten healthy donors, of whom 3 were female and 7 were male. On average the donors were around 44 years old, and their ages spanned roughly 29 to 70 years. Whole blood, obtained from a commercial supplier, was collected from each healthy donor at three time points spaced about 2 weeks apart. For immunosequencing, genomic DNA was extracted from unsorted whole blood. The germline V gene encodes CDR1 SGDLS and CDR2 YYNGEE. Here V drops 4 bases and J drops 2 bases, and the junction holds 6 bases not matched to any gene. Taken from cysteine to phenylalanine, the CDR3 has 15 residues. This entry keeps only the CDR3 DNA: 45 bases, framed from base 1.

The receptor chain draws on TRBV9 and TRBJ2-7; 10 of the junction bases match TRBD1. The TCR sequence derives from a person between 18 and 70 years old in good health. The sequenced material came from blood. CDR3 reads: CASSPGQGSTYEQYF. DNA sequence: TGTGCCAGCAGCCCGGGACAGGGGAGTACCTACGAGCAGTACTTC.